This TCR beta chain stems from a study of cytomegalovirus exposure and HLA in healthy donors. Generated by immunoSEQ multiplex PCR, the TCRdb table keeps only in-frame clones and is missing some. Of roughly 56,000 clones in the sample, 91% were seen once. CDR1 WNHNN and CDR2 SYGVQD come from the germline V gene (reference sequence). The CDR3 extends over 12 amino acids. The trim removed 7 bases at V and 11 bases at J, leaving 9 bases unmatched. Sequencing was done on a sample of PBMCs. The TCR comes from a young woman in good health and CMV-seronegative. The V gene is TRBV10-1, the J gene TRBJ1-1, with 8 bases aligning to TRBD1. CDR3 residues: CASMEEDRAAFF. The CDR3 region has the DNA TGCGCCAGCATGGAGGAGGACAGGGCCGCTTTCTTT.